This T cell receptor beta chain was observed in a study of CD8 T cells in ankylosing spondylitis. CDR3 length: 13 residues. Trimming removed 5 bases from V and 1 base from J, with 8 bases in between. The germline V gene encodes CDR1 MNHEY and CDR2 SVGEGT. TCRdb used MiXCR to reprocess the 5' RACE reads, holding one entry per CDR3 protein. The sample lists some 30,000 distinct CDR3 sequences, about 14% occurring once. This receptor was obtained from a male donor with ankylosing spondylitis or in good health (not recorded which). The sequenced material came from blood. The V gene is TRBV6-2 or TRBV6-3, the J gene TRBJ1-1, with a weak D call TRBD1 (6 bases). CDR3 amino acids: CASSVTGNTEAFF. CDR3 bases: TGTGCCAGCAGTGTGACAGGGAACACTGAAGCTTTCTTT.